This is a list of T cell receptor beta chains from one sample in a study of blood T cell repertoires in COVID-19. Clones were sequenced by immunoSEQ multiplex PCR, and TCRdb holds only the in-frame ones, with some missing. The sample holds about 140,000 clones, over 75% seen once. Sequencing was done on a sample of peripheral blood. The receptor source for this set is a human donor in a cohort sampled during active COVID-19. Both conserved end residues are part of each CDR3. A D gene is named only where the DNA matches it firmly. Size tells how often a clone was seen (once, few, many) or the class of an expanded clone, and some rows leave it out.

J: TRBJ1-3; size: -; V: TRBV6-5; D: -; CDR3: CASTTGPGNTIYF; DNA: TGTGCCAGCACCACGGGTCCGGGAAACACCATATATTTT
J: TRBJ2-5; size: -; V: TRBV5-6; D: TRBD1; CDR3: CASSFRTGYQETQYF; DNA: TGTGCCAGCAGCTTCCGGACAGGCTACCAAGAGACCCAGTACTTC
J: TRBJ2-7; size: -; V: TRBV5-6; D: -; CDR3: CASSLSGTYEQYF; DNA: TGTGCCAGCAGCTTGAGCGGCACCTACGAGCAGTACTTC
J: TRBJ1-4; size: -; V: TRBV18; D: -; CDR3: CASSPGAGEKLFF; DNA: TGTGCCAGCTCACCAGGGGCAGGGGAAAAACTGTTTTTT
J: TRBJ1-3; size: many; V: TRBV5-6; D: TRBD1; CDR3: CASSRTGGSGNTIYF; DNA: TGTGCCAGCAGTCGGACAGGGGGCAGCGGAAACACCATATATTTT
J: TRBJ1-5; size: -; V: TRBV28; D: -; CDR3: CASREQGVHQPQHF; DNA: TGTGCCAGCAGGGAACAGGGTGTTCATCAGCCCCAGCATTTT
J: TRBJ1-1; size: -; V: TRBV7-3; D: -; CDR3: CASSSLRNTEAFF; DNA: TGTGCCAGCAGCTCATTGAGGAACACTGAAGCTTTCTTT
J: TRBJ1-5; size: -; V: TRBV18; D: TRBD1; CDR3: CASSPYSTGYGQPQHF; DNA: TGTGCCAGCTCACCCTACTCGACAGGGTACGGTCAGCCCCAGCATTTT
J: TRBJ2-1; size: -; V: TRBV29-1; D: TRBD2; CDR3: CSVELASGYNEQFF; DNA: TGCAGCGTTGAACTGGCTAGCGGATACAATGAGCAGTTCTTC
J: TRBJ1-1; size: -; V: TRBV29-1; D: TRBD1; CDR3: CSVVSPKGAAGREAFF; DNA: TGCAGCGTTGTTTCCCCTAAGGGGGCGGCGGGACGTGAAGCTTTCTTT
J: TRBJ2-7; size: -; V: TRBV7-8; D: TRBD1; CDR3: CASSRDRDYEQYF; DNA: TGTGCCAGCTCCCGGGACAGGGACTACGAGCAGTACTTC